This T cell receptor (beta chain) originates from a study of shared clonotypes between healthy human individuals. Whole-study context: For every donor, three CD4 naive, three CD4 memory, two CD8 naive and one CD8 memory plates were used.

This CDR3 is built from 19 residues. V lost 2 bases to trimming and J lost 3 bases, with 26 bases between them. Germline V gene lookup returns CDR1 SSHAT and CDR2 FNYEAQ (reference sequence). Replicate PCRs run on sorted subsets employed approximately 0.2 ug DNA, tens of thousands of T cell genomes. Using immunoSEQ multiplex PCR, the repertoire was profiled, and TCRdb retains in-frame clones only, with some absent. The table shows about 2.4 million clones, with more than 85% occurring only once. The chain employs TRBV7-7 and TRBJ2-7, with a tentative D call TRBD2 (7 bases). This receptor was identified in a young man in good health. Some clones in this sample may be carry-over from other donors' samples. Sequencing was performed on naive CD4+ T cells from PBMCs. Subset described: CD45RA+ positively selected. Written as DNA, the CDR3 is TGTGCCAGCAGCTTATGGCGTTCCCCGACTCGGGGGGCCGTCTACGAGCAGTACTTC. Protein product: CASSLWRSPTRGAVYEQYF.